Below are 16 T cell receptor beta chains sequenced from a single sample in a study of blood T cell repertoires in COVID-19. Profiling relied on immunoSEQ multiplex PCR, and the TCRdb table lists in-frame clones only, not all of them. The sample lists 150,000 to 200,000 clones; 70% to 90% were seen once. Material for sequencing was peripheral blood. The receptors were sampled from a woman in her forties or fifties with COVID-19, enrolled during active disease.

This clone appeared once. The V gene is TRBV30, the J gene TRBJ2-7; a possible D gene is TRBD1 (5 bases). The CDR3 is 14 amino acids. Germline CDR1 GTSNPN, CDR2 SVGIG (reference sequence). Trimming cost V 5 bases and J 0 bases, with 14 bases left between them. The CDR3, as DNA: TGTGCCTGGGGGATACAGGTTAGCTCCTACGAGCAGTACTTC. This sequence encodes CAWGIQVSSYEQYF. The variable domain in full, with the rest retrieved from reference TRBV30 and TRBJ2-7, is SQTIHQWPATLVQPVGSPLSLECTVEGTSNPNLYWYRQAAGRGLQLLFYSVGIGQISSEVPQNLSASRPQDRQFILSSKKLLLSDSGFYLCAWGIQVSSYEQYFGPGTRLTVT.

This chain links TRBV28 with TRBJ2-4, with TRBD2 matching 7 bases. There are 15 residues in the CDR3. The trim removed 3 bases at V and 2 bases at J, leaving 4 bases unmatched. Germline CDR1 reads MDHEN; CDR2 reads SYDVKM. The DNA of the CDR3 is TGTGCCAGCAGTTTGGGGGGAGGGTCCAAAAACATTCAGTACTTC. This sequence encodes CASSLGGGSKNIQYF. Full variable domain (remainder filled in from reference TRBV28 and TRBJ2-4): DVKVTQSSRYLVKRTGEKVFLECVQDMDHENMFWYRQDPGLGLRLIYFSYDVKMKEKGDIPEGYSVSREKKERFSLILESASTNQTSMYLCASSLGGGSKNIQYFGAGTRLSVL.

CDR3 amino acids: CASSPKGQGAFGYTF. CDR3 coding DNA: TGTGCCAGCAGCCCAAAAGGACAGGGGGCATTTGGCTACACCTTC. V is TRBV9 and J is TRBJ1-2; 11 bases are shared with TRBD1. Trimming cost V 4 bases and J 7 bases; bases outside gene matches: 9. The CDR3 spans 15 residues. Germline V gene sequence: CDR1 SGDLS, CDR2 YYNGEE.

This clone was picked up one time. A much larger clonotype is one base distant, so this may be a read error. This chain connects TRBV7-2 to TRBJ1-5; TRBD1 aligns across 7 bases. After removal of 3 bases from V and 3 bases from J, the junction contained 2 bases not matched to a gene. Germline CDR1 is SGHTA and CDR2 is FQGNSA. The CDR3 runs to 14 residues. CDR3 residues: CASSFGQVNQPQHF. CDR3 nucleotide sequence: TGTGCCAGCAGCTTCGGACAGGTCAATCAGCCCCAGCATTTT.

V gene TRBV12-3 or TRBV12-4 combines with J gene TRBJ2-7; D might be TRBD1 (6 bases). CDR3 length: 12 amino acids. V lost 4 bases to trimming and J lost 5 bases, with 9 bases between them. The CDR3 DNA sequence: TGTGCCAGCAGTTCGGACAGCAACGAGCAGTACTTC. It encodes CASSSDSNEQYF.

The chain recombines TRBV5-1 with TRBJ2-2; possibly TRBD2 for D (5 bases). This CDR3 is built from 16 residues. Looked up from germline, CDR1 is SGHRS and CDR2 is YFSETQ. V was shortened by 4 bases and J by 0 bases, with 13 bases between the two germline ends. This chain's CDR3 is CASSEFGVANTGELFF. For the CDR3, the DNA is TGCGCCAGCAGCGAGTTCGGGGTCGCGAACACCGGGGAGCTGTTTTTT.

This clone was recorded only once. The rearrangement uses TRBV30 and TRBJ1-1; no reliable D call. Trimming removed 0 bases at V and 8 bases at J, with 16 bases between. Germline assignment: CDR1 GTSNPN and CDR2 SVGIG (reference sequence). The length of the CDR3 is 14 residues. In DNA form, the CDR3 reads TGTGCCTGGAGTGTAAATTCAGGCCAGTCCGAAGCTTTCTTT. Its translation: CAWSVNSGQSEAFF. Drawing the rest from reference TRBV30 and TRBJ1-1, the complete variable domain is SQTIHQWPATLVQPVGSPLSLECTVEGTSNPNLYWYRQAAGRGLQLLFYSVGIGQISSEVPQNLSASRPQDRQFILSSKKLLLSDSGFYLCAWSVNSGQSEAFFGQGTRLTVV.

The chain has TRBV10-1 and TRBJ2-7; possible D gene TRBD1, 6 bases. The germline gives CDR1 WNHNN, CDR2 SYGVQD (reference sequence). Trimming left V 4 bases short and J 2 bases short, with 15 bases between. The CDR3 sequence is 15 residues long. CDR3 loop: CASSAGHSLAYEQYF. The CDR3, as DNA: TGCGCCAGCAGTGCGGGACACAGTTTGGCCTACGAGCAGTACTTC.

DNA of the CDR3: TGCGCCAGCAGCCAAGATTTCGTAGGCACAGATACGCAGTATTTT. It yields the protein CASSQDFVGTDTQYF. The chain carries TRBV4-3 and TRBJ2-3; D is uncertain. Germline CDR1 and CDR2: LGHNA and YSLEER. The CDR3 spans 15 residues. V was cut by 0 bases and J by 1 base, with 8 bases left in between.

CDR3: CSVGTVYEQYF. CDR3 nucleotide sequence: TGCAGCGTTGGGACAGTCTACGAGCAGTACTTC. The chain couples TRBV29-1 to TRBJ2-7, with a possible D match to TRBD1 (6 bases). The V end lost 4 bases, the J end lost 3 bases, and 7 bases lay between the germline ends. Germline V gene sequence: CDR1 SQVTM, CDR2 ANQGSEA. This CDR3 contains 11 residues.

This clone was detected only once. The J gene is TRBJ2-5, the V gene TRBV24-1; TRBD1 agrees at 12 bases. The CDR3 is made up of 16 amino acids. V was clipped by 3 bases and J by 3 bases; unmatched bases: 4. Germline assignment: CDR1 KGHDR and CDR2 SFDVKD. CDR3 sequence (DNA): TGTGCCACCAGTGATACCGGGACAGGGGGCGAAGAGACCCAGTACTTC. Protein sequence: CATSDTGTGGEETQYF.

This sequence joins TRBV6-5 and TRBJ1-5, with D perhaps TRBD1 (6 bases). The CDR3 is 13 residues long. CDR1 is MNHEY and CDR2 is SVGAGI in the germline V gene. The ends were cut back, 7 bases at V and 5 bases at J, with 12 bases in the middle. The chain's CDR3 is CASTSNRDQPQHF. The CDR3 DNA sequence: TGTGCCAGCACATCGAACAGGGATCAGCCCCAGCATTTT.

The V gene is TRBV5-1, the J gene TRBJ2-5; 8 nucleotides align to TRBD2. There are 14 residues in the CDR3. The germline V gene has CDR1 SGHRS and CDR2 YFSETQ. V lost 5 bases and J lost 2; bases outside the gene matches: 5. The CDR3 DNA sequence: TGCGCCAGCAGTTTCGGACTAGCACAAGAGACCCAGTACTTC. Its protein is CASSFGLAQETQYF. Based on the CDR3 plus reference TRBV5-1 and TRBJ2-5, the full variable domain is KAGVTQTPRYLIKTRGQQVTLSCSPISGHRSVSWYQQTPGQGLQFLFEYFSETQRNKGNFPGRFSGRQFSNSRSEMNVSTLELGDSALYLCASSFGLAQETQYFGPGTRLLVL.

This sequence joins TRBV30 and TRBJ2-7; D is possibly TRBD1 (5 bases). Germline V CDR1 and CDR2: GTSNPN, SVGIG (reference sequence). Trimming stripped 3 bases from V and 4 bases from J, with 19 bases between. The CDR3 loop spans 15 amino acids. For the CDR3, the DNA is TGTGCCTGGAGCTCCCGAAGGGGTAGAGCTTACGAGCAGTACTTC. This translates into CAWSSRRGRAYEQYF.

The rearrangement links TRBV19 to TRBJ2-3; 8 bases are shared with TRBD2. Germline CDR1 LNHDA, CDR2 SQIVND (reference sequence). The CDR3 runs to 14 residues. V lost 11 bases to trimming and J lost 5 bases; unmatched junction nucleotides: 12. The chain's CDR3 is CASPLAGAKDTQYF. The CDR3 bases are TGTGCCTCCCCCCTAGCGGGCGCGAAAGATACGCAGTATTTT.

The J gene is TRBJ2-5, the V gene TRBV11-2; TRBD2 might be the D (6 bases). CDR3 length equals 14 residues. CDR1 and CDR2 from the germline V gene are SGHAT and FQNNGV. V was cut by 1 base and J by 5 bases, with 11 bases left in between. CDR3 residues: CASSLGISGETQYF. DNA of the CDR3: TGTGCCAGCAGCTTAGGGATTAGCGGTGAGACCCAGTACTTC.